The clone carrying this TCR beta chain appeared once. Trimming took 5 bases from V and 1 from J, leaving 16 bases between them. The CDR3 is 16 residues long. Germline values: CDR1 SGHTA, CDR2 FQGNSA. This sample is drawn from a study of graft-versus-host responses after intestinal transplantation. Clones were read by immunoSEQ multiplex PCR, and TCRdb kept only the in-frame ones, dropping some. The sample has about 100,000 clones, approximately 92% seen once. Specimen: PBMCs, collected about 450 days after intestinal transplant. The TCR originated in a human patient who received an intestinal transplant, so some T cells may come from the graft donor. The chain recombines TRBV7-2 with TRBJ2-3, with D possibly matching TRBD2 (6 bases). The CDR3 DNA sequence: TGTGCCAGCAGCCCCGACGGCCGCGGGGGCACAGATACGCAGTATTTT. This translates into CASSPDGRGGTDTQYF.